These T cell receptor delta chains were read from a single sample in a study of TRDV2 sequences in healthy donors. TCRdb reanalysed the PCR reads via CATT. Of under 2,000 delta-chain clones listed, approximately 16% are singletons. Sequencing was performed on Vd2+ gamma-delta T cells from blood. Receptor source: a human donor in good health. Each CDR3 is given with its conserved first and last residue. A D gene is named only where the DNA matches it firmly. Clone size is not always given. Where it is, it says once, few, many or a class for expanded clones.

V gene	J gene	D gene	CDR3 length	clone size	CDR3 DNA	CDR3 protein
TRDV2	TRDJ1	TRDD3	17	NA	TGTGCCTGTGACTCAACATATACTGGGGGACCCACCGATAAACTCATCTTT	CACDSTYTGGPTDKLIF
TRDV2	TRDJ1	NA	19	NA	TGTGCCTGTGACCCCGTAAGACTACCCGGCGGAGGAGTGTCAGGCGGACTCATCTTT	CACDPVRLPGGGVSGGLIF
TRDV2	TRDJ1	TRDD3	21	NA	TGTGCCTGTGACACCGTTCCTTCGGGGGGACTGGGGGATAGGGACACCGATAAACTCATCTTT	CACDTVPSGGLGDRDTDKLIF
TRDV2	TRDJ1	TRDD3	19	medium-sized	TGTGCCTGTGACACCGTCTCTGGTGGGGGATTTTCAAGGTCCGATAAACTCATCTTT	CACDTVSGGGFSRSDKLIF
TRDV2	TRDJ1	TRDD3	20	NA	TGTGCCTGTGACACTCTGCGTCAGACTGGGGGAACCACGTACACCGATAAACTCATCTTT	CACDTLRQTGGTTYTDKLIF
TRDV2	TRDJ1	TRDD3	20	NA	TGTGCCTGTGACACCGTTGTGCTGGGTACTGGGGGATTCCGCACCGATAAACTCATCTTT	CACDTVVLGTGGFRTDKLIF
TRDV2	TRDJ1	NA	11	NA	TGTGCCTGTGGACCCACCGATAAACTCATCTTT	CACGPTDKLIF
TRDV2	TRDJ1	TRDD3	24	NA	TGTGCCTGTGACACCGTGCCGTACCCACAAACTCCACTGGGGGATATGCTGTACACCGATAAACTCATCTTT	CACDTVPYPQTPLGDMLYTDKLIF
TRDV2	TRDJ3	TRDD3	23	NA	TGTGCCTGTGACACCTTAGCACCCAGTAGACTGGGGGATACGCGAAGGGACACCCGACAGATGTTTTTC	CACDTLAPSRLGDTRRDTRQMFF
TRDV2	TRDJ1	NA	17	large	TGTGCCTGTGATGGACTTGAGGGATATGGGTACACCGATAAACTCATCTTT	CACDGLEGYGYTDKLIF
TRDV2	TRDJ1	TRDD3	18	few	TGTGCCTGTGACATAATGAGACTGGGGGATACGAACACCGATAAACTCATCTTT	CACDIMRLGDTNTDKLIF
TRDV2	TRDJ1	TRDD3	18	NA	TGTGCCTGTGACGCCATTACTGGGGGATATGGGTACACCGATAAACTCATCTTT	CACDAITGGYGYTDKLIF
TRDV2	TRDJ1	TRDD3	18	medium-sized	TGTGCCTGTGACACCAGTGGGCTGGGGGGACATTACACCGATAAACTCATCTTT	CACDTSGLGGHYTDKLIF
TRDV2	TRDJ3	NA	18	medium-sized	TGTGCCTGTGACACCGCCGAACACAGCTCCTGGGACACCCGACAGATGTTTTTC	CACDTAEHSSWDTRQMFF
TRDV2	TRDJ1	TRDD3	19	medium-sized	TGTGCCTGTGACGCTGTTAGTACTGGGGGATACGAGGGTGGCGATAAACTCATCTTT	CACDAVSTGGYEGGDKLIF
TRDV2	TRDJ1	TRDD3	17	NA	TGTGCCTGTGACTCACTGGGGGATACGCCGTACACCGATAAACTCATCTTT	CACDSLGDTPYTDKLIF
TRDV2	TRDJ1	TRDD3	21	NA	TGTGCCTGTGACACTCTGCGTCAGACTGGGGGATCCTTAAGGAACACCGATAAACTCATCTTT	CACDTLRQTGGSLRNTDKLIF
TRDV2	TRDJ1	TRDD3	14	medium-sized	TGTGCCTGTGACATACTGGGGGATGCCGATAAACTCATCTTT	CACDILGDADKLIF
TRDV2	TRDJ1	TRDD3	19	few	TGTGCCTGTGACCGCTTACTGGGGGATACCCGTGGGGAGACCGATAAACTCATCTTT	CACDRLLGDTRGETDKLIF
TRDV2	TRDJ1	TRDD3	16	NA	TGTGCCTGTGACCAAGCTCTCCTTGGGGGACCCGATAAACTCATCTTT	CACDQALLGGPDKLIF
TRDV2	TRDJ1	NA	15	medium-sized	TGTGCCTGTGACACCGTCGGGACTTACACCGATAAACTCATCTTT	CACDTVGTYTDKLIF
TRDV2	TRDJ1	TRDD3	13	NA	TGTGCTGGGGGATACCAGTACACCGATAAACTCATCTTT	CAGGYQYTDKLIF
TRDV2	TRDJ1	TRDD3	17	NA	TGTGCCTGTGACACCGTTCAGCTGGGGGATCGGTCCGATAAACTCATCTTT	CACDTVQLGDRSDKLIF
TRDV2	TRDJ1	TRDD3	20	NA	TGTGCCTGTGACATGGGGGATGCGAGCAGATCGGAAGAGTACACCGATAAACTCATCTTT	CACDMGDASRSEEYTDKLIF
TRDV2	TRDJ1	NA	15	NA	TGTGCCTGTGACAGCGTCGTTGGTCGCACCGATAAACTCATCTTT	CACDSVVGRTDKLIF
TRDV2	TRDJ1	NA	24	medium-sized	TGTGCCTGTGACCCCATAGCCTCCGTCAATTTGGGGTCCTCGCCCCAGGAGTACACCGATAAACTCATCTTT	CACDPIASVNLGSSPQEYTDKLIF
TRDV2	TRDJ1	NA	17	few	TGTGCCTGTGACACCGTTCAGCTGGGACAATACACCGATAAACTCATCTTT	CACDTVQLGQYTDKLIF
TRDV2	TRDJ1	TRDD3	16	NA	TGTGCCTGTGACTTCCTACTGGGGGATCGGTCCGATAAACTCATCTTT	CACDFLLGDRSDKLIF
TRDV2	TRDJ1	TRDD3	22	NA	TGTGCCTGTGACATGGGGGATGCGAGCTCCTGGGACACCCGTGGGGAGACCGATAAACTCATCTTT	CACDMGDASSWDTRGETDKLIF
TRDV2	TRDJ1	TRDD3	18	hyperexpanded	TGTGCCTGTGACACCGTCGGGCCTCTGGGGGATCGGTCCGATAAACTCATCTTT	CACDTVGPLGDRSDKLIF
TRDV2	TRDJ3	TRDD3	19	medium-sized	TGTGCCTGTGACCGGTTACTGGGGGATCGGACCTGGGACACCCGACAGATGTTTTTC	CACDRLLGDRTWDTRQMFF
TRDV2	TRDJ1	TRDD3	19	NA	TGTGCCTGTGACATAATGAGACTGGGGGATATTCAACCGAACGATAAACTCATCTTT	CACDIMRLGDIQPNDKLIF
TRDV2	TRDJ1	NA	19	few	TGTGCCTGTGACACCGTTGTGCTGGGTACTGGGAGGGACACCGATAAACTCATCTTT	CACDTVVLGTGRDTDKLIF
TRDV2	TRDJ1	TRDD3	15	NA	TGTGCCTGTGACTCACTGGGGGATCGGTCCGATAAACTCATCTTT	CACDSLGDRSDKLIF
TRDV2	TRDJ1	TRDD3	15	medium-sized	TGTGCCTGTGACTCCCTGGGGGATACTACCGATAAACTCATCTTT	CACDSLGDTTDKLIF
TRDV2	TRDJ1	TRDD3	18	large	TGTGCCTGTGACTCCGTCGGGGATAAGTGGGGGTACACCGATAAACTCATCTTT	CACDSVGDKWGYTDKLIF
TRDV2	TRDJ1	TRDD3	13	NA	TGTGCCTGTGACGCCTGGGGGACCGATAAACTCATCTTT	CACDAWGTDKLIF
TRDV2	TRDJ1	TRDD3	19	NA	TGTGCCTGTGACACCGTAAAAGGTACTGGGGATTTGTACACCGATAAACTCATCTTT	CACDTVKGTGDLYTDKLIF
TRDV2	TRDJ1	TRDD3	17	NA	TGTGCCTGTGAAAGTCTTACTGGGGGACAATACACCGATAAACTCATCTTT	CACESLTGGQYTDKLIF
TRDV2	TRDJ1	TRDD3	19	medium-sized	TGTGCCTGTGACACCGTCGGTACTGGGGGATACCTAAACACCGATAAACTCATCTTT	CACDTVGTGGYLNTDKLIF
TRDV2	TRDJ1	TRDD3	14	medium-sized	TGTGCCTGTGACAGCTGGGGGATGACCGATAAACTCATCTTT	CACDSWGMTDKLIF
TRDV2	TRDJ3	TRDD3	18	many	TGTGCCTGTGACATGGGGGATACGGTCTCCTGGGACACCCGACAGATGTTTTTC	CACDMGDTVSWDTRQMFF
TRDV2	TRDJ1	TRDD3	14	NA	TGTGCCTGTGACATGGCTGGGGGACCCGATAAACTCATCTTT	CACDMAGGPDKLIF
TRDV2	TRDJ1	TRDD3	18	NA	TGTGCCTGTGACACCGTCCAAGGGGGATACGCTTCGTCCGATAAACTCATCTTT	CACDTVQGGYASSDKLIF
TRDV2	TRDJ1	TRDD3	18	NA	TGTGCCTGTGACACCGTCGGCACGTCGGTGGGGGATACGAATAAACTCATCTTT	CACDTVGTSVGDTNKLIF
TRDV2	TRDJ1	TRDD3	17	NA	TGTGCCTGTGACACAGTTTCGCTGGGGGAGAACACCGATAAACTCATCTTT	CACDTVSLGENTDKLIF
TRDV2	TRDJ3	NA	18	medium-sized	TGTGCCTGTGACACCGGGGGAGCCAGCTCCTGGGACACCCGACAGATGTTTTTC	CACDTGGASSWDTRQMFF